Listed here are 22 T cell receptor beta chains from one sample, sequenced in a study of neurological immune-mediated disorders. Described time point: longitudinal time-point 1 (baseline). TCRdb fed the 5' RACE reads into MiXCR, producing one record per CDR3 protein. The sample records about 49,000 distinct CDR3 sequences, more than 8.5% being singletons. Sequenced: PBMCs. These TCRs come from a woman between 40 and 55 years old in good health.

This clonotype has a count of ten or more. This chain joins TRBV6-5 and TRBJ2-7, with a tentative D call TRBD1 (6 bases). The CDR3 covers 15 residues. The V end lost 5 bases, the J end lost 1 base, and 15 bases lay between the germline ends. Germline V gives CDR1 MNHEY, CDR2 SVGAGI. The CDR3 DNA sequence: TGTGCCAGCAGTAAGCAGACAGGAACATCCTACGAGCAGTACTTC. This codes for CASSKQTGTSYEQYF.

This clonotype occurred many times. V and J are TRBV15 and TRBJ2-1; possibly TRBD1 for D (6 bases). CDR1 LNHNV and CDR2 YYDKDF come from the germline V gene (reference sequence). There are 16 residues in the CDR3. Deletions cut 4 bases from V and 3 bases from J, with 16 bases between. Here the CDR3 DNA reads TGTGCCACCAGCACGAGGTCCGTGACAGGCTACAATGAGCAGTTCTTC. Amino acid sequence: CATSTRSVTGYNEQFF.

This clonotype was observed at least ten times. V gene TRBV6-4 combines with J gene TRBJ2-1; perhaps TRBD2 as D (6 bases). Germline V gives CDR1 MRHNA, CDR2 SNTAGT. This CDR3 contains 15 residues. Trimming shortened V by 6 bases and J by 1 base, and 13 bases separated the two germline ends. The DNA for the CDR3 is TGTGCCAGCAGCTCGGGAGTAGAGTCCTACAATGAGCAGTTCTTC. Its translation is CASSSGVESYNEQFF.

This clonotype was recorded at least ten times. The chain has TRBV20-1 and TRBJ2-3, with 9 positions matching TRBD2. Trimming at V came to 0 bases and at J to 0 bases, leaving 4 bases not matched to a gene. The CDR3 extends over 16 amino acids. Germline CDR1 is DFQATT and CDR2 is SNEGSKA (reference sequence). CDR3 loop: CSARDPSGTSTDTQYF. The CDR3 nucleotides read TGCAGTGCTAGAGATCCTAGCGGGACTAGCACAGATACGCAGTATTTT.

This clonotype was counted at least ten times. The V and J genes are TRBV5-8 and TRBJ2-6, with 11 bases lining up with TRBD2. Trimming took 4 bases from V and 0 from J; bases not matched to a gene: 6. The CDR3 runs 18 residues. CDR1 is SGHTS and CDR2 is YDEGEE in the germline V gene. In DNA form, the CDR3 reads TGTGCCAGCAGCCGCGGACTAGCGGGTATCTCTGGGGCCAACGTCCTGACTTTC. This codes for CASSRGLAGISGANVLTF. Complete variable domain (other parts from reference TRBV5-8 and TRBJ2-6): EAGVTQSPTHLIKTRGQQATLRCSPISGHTSVYWYQQALGLGLQFLLWYDEGEERNRGNFPPRFSGRQFPNYSSELNVNALELEDSALYLCASSRGLAGISGANVLTFGAGSRLTVL.

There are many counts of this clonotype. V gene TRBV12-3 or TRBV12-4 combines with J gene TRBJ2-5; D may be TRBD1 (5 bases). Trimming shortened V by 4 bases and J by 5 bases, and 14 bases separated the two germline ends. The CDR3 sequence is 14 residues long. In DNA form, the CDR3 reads TGTGCCAGCAGTTCAGGACACCAATCCGAGACCCAGTACTTC. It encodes CASSSGHQSETQYF.

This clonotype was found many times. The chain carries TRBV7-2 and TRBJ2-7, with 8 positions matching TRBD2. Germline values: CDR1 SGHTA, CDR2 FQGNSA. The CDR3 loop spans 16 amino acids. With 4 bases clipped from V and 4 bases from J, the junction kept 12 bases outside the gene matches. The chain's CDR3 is CASSSSLGGASYEQYF. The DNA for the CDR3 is TGTGCCAGCAGCTCTAGCCTCGGGGGGGCGTCATACGAGCAGTACTTC.

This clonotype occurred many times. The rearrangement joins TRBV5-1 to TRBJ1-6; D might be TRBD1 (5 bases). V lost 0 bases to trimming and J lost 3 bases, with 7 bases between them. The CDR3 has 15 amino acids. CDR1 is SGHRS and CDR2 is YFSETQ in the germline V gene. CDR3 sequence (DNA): TGCGCCAGCAGCTTGGAGGGACGCTATAATTCACCCCTCCACTTT. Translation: CASSLEGRYNSPLHF.

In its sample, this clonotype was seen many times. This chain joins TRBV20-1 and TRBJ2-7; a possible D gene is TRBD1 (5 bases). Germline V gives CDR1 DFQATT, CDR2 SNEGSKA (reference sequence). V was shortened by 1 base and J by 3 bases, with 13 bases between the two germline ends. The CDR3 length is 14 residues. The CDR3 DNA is TGCAGTGCTAGAGTCCAGCAGGGAAACTACGAGCAGTACTTC. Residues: CSARVQQGNYEQYF.

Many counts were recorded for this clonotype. The CDR3 sequence is CASSPPLAGGLSYNEQFF. The CDR3 DNA reads as TGTGCCAGCTCACCACCCCTAGCGGGGGGCCTCTCCTACAATGAGCAGTTCTTC. This chain uses TRBV18 with TRBJ2-1; 11 bases are a match to TRBD2. The trim removed 0 bases at V and 0 bases at J, leaving 4 bases unmatched. Germline values: CDR1 KGHSH, CDR2 LQKENI. The CDR3 has 18 amino acids.

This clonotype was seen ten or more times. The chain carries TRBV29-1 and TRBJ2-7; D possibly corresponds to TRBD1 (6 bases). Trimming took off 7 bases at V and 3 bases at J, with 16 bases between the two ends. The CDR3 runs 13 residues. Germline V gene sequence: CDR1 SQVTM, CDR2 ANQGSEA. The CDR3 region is CSALTGNLYEQYF. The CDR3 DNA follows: TGCAGCGCCTTGACAGGTAACCTCTACGAGCAGTACTTC.

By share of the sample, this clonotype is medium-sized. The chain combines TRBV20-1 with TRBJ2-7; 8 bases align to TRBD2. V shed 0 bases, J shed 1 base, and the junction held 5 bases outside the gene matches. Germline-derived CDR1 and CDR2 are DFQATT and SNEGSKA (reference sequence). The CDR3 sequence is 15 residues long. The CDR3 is CSARDPTSASYEQYF. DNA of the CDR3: TGCAGTGCTAGAGATCCGACTAGCGCGTCCTACGAGCAGTACTTC.

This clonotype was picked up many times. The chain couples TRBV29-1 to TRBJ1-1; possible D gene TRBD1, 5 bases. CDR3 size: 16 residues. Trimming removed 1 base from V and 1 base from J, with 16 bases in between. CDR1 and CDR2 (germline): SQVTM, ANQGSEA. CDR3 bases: TGCAGCGTTGAAGGGGGACGGGGGGGGGAGAACACTGAAGCTTTCTTT. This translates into CSVEGGRGGENTEAFF. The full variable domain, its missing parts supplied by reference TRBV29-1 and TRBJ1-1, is SAVISQKPSRDICQRGTSLTIQCQVDSQVTMMFWYRQQPGQSLTLIATANQGSEATYESGFVIDKFPISRPNLTFSTLTVSNMSPEDSSIYLCSVEGGRGGENTEAFFGQGTRLTVV.

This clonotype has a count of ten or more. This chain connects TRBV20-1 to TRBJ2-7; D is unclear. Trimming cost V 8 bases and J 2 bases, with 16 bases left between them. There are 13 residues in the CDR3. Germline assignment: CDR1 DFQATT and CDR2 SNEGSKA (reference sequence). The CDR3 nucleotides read TGCAGTCCCAACCCCCACAGTACCTACGAGCAGTACTTC. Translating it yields CSPNPHSTYEQYF.

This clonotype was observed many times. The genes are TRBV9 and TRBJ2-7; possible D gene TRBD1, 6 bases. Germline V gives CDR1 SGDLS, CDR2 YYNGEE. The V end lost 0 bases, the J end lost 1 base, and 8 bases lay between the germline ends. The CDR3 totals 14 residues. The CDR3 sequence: CASSVGRGSYEQYF. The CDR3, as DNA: TGTGCCAGCAGCGTAGGCAGGGGTTCCTACGAGCAGTACTTC.

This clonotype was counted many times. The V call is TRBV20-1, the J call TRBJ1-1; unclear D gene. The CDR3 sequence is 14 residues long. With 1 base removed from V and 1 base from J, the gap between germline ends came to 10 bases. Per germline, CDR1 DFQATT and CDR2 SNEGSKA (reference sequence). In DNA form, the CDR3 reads TGCAGTGCTAGAGGATCAGCCCAGAACACTGAAGCTTTCTTT. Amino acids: CSARGSAQNTEAFF.

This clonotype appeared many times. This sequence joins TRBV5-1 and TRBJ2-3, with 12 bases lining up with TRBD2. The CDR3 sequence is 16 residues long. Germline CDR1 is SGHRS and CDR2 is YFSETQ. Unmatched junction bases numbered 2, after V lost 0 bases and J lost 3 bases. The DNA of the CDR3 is TGCGCCAGCAGCTTGGAAACTAGCGGGAGGACAGATACGCAGTATTTT. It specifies CASSLETSGRTDTQYF.

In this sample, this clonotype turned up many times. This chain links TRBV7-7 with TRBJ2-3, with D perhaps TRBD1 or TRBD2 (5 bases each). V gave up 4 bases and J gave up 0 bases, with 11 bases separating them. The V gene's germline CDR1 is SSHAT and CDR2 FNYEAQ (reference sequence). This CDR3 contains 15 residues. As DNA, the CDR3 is TGTGCCAGCAGCTCGGGACCGGGCAGCACAGATACGCAGTATTTT. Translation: CASSSGPGSTDTQYF.

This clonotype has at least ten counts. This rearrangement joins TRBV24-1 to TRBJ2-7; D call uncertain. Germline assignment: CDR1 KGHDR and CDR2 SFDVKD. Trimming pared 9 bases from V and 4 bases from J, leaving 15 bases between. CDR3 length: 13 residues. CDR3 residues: CATGPRDGYEQYF. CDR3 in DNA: TGTGCCACCGGGCCAAGGGATGGATACGAGCAGTACTTC.

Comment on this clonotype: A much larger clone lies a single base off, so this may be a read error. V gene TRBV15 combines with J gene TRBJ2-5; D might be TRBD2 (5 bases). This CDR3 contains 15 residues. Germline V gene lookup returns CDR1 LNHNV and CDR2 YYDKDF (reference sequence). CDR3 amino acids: CVTSRDIGVGETQYF. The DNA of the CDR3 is TGTGTCACCAGCAGAGATATCGGGGTCGGGGAGACCCAGTACTTC.

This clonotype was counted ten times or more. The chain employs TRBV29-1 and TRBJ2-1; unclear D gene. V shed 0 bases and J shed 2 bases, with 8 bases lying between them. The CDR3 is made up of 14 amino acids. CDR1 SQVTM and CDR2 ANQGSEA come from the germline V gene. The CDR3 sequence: CSVEDSQAYNEQFF. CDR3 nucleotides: TGCAGCGTTGAAGACAGTCAAGCCTACAATGAGCAGTTCTTC.

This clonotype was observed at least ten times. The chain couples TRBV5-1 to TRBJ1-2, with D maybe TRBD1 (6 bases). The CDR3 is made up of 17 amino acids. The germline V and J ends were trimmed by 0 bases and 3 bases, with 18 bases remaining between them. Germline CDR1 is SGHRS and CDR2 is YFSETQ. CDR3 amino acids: CASSLAPAGALDYGYTF. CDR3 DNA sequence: TGCGCCAGCAGCTTGGCCCCGGCAGGGGCCCTTGACTATGGCTACACCTTC.